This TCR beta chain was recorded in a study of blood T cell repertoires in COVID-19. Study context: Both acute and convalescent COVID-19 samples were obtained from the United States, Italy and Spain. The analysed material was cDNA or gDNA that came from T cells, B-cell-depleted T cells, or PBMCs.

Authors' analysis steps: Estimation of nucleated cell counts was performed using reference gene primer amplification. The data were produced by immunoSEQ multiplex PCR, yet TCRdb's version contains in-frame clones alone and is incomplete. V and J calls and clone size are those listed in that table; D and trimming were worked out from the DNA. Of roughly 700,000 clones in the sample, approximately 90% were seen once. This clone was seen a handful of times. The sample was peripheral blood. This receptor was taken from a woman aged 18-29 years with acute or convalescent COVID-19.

CDR3 coding DNA: TGTGCCAGCAGCTTAGAACAGGGGGCCTACGAGCAGTACTTC. Its translation: CASSLEQGAYEQYF. This chain uses TRBV7-6 with TRBJ2-7, with 8 bases that match TRBD1. Germline V gives CDR1 SGHVS, CDR2 FNYEAQ. The CDR3 covers 14 residues. J lost 2 bases, V lost 1 base, and 1 base had no gene match. The complete variable domain, with remaining parts taken from reference TRBV7-6 and TRBJ2-7, reads GAGVSQSPRYKVTKRGQDVALRCDPISGHVSLYWYRQALGQGPEFLTYFNYEAQQDKSGLPNDRFSAERPEGSISTLTIQRTEQRDSAMYRCASSLEQGAYEQYFGPGTRLTVT.